The next 5 T cell receptor beta chains were all read from a single sample in a study of CD8 T cells in ankylosing spondylitis. TCRdb analysed the 5' RACE reads with MiXCR anew, one entry per CDR3 protein. Seen here are about 240,000 distinct CDR3 sequences, approximately 9% observed once, and the top ten hold around 7%. Sample: blood, either unsorted or a sorted T cell fraction (not recorded which). These receptors were taken from a male donor with ankylosing spondylitis or in good health (not recorded which).

Many counts were recorded for this clonotype. The chain uses TRBV21-1 and TRBJ1-4; the table's D call, TRBD1, has no DNA check behind it. TRBV21-1 is labeled a pseudogene. The length of the CDR3 is 17 residues. CDR3 in DNA: TGTGCCAGCAGCTCCTATCTGCGGGGCCCAACTAATGAAAAACTGTTTTTT. Translating it yields CASSSYLRGPTNEKLFF.

This clonotype was counted at least ten times. This chain joins TRBV4-3 and TRBJ2-5; D is perhaps TRBD1 or TRBD2 (5 bases each). This CDR3 is 15 amino acids long. Germline CDR1 and CDR2: LGHNA and YSLEER. Trimming took 0 bases from V and 4 from J, leaving 12 bases between them. CDR3 protein: CASSQDHGAGETQYF. The CDR3 DNA reads TGCGCCAGCAGCCAAGATCACGGGGCTGGAGAGACCCAGTACTTC.

This clonotype was found many times. The V gene is TRBV9, the J gene TRBJ1-2; 7 bases map to TRBD1. CDR1 and CDR2 (germline): SGDLS, YYNGEE. With V trimmed by 3 bases and J by 0 bases, 8 bases remained unmatched. This CDR3 has 16 residues. The CDR3, as DNA: TGTGCCAGCAGCGGGGACAGATCTGCGTCTAACTATGGCTACACCTTC. Its protein is CASSGDRSASNYGYTF.

This clonotype showed up just a few times. The chain is built from TRBV7-3 and TRBJ2-3; 14 bases align to TRBD2. Germline V CDR1 and CDR2: SGHTA, FQGTGA. Germline trimming cut 5 bases from V and 2 bases from J; bases unmatched to any gene: 3. CDR3 length equals 16 residues. CDR3 protein: CASSRTSGRSTDTQYF. The CDR3 DNA reads TGTGCCAGCAGCCGGACTAGCGGGAGGTCCACAGATACGCAGTATTTT.

This clonotype was counted between two and nine times. The chain joins TRBV12-3 or TRBV12-4 to TRBJ1-2; the match to TRBD1 covers 11 bases. V trimming: 6 bases; J trimming: 6 bases; junction bases outside the gene matches: 6. The CDR3 has 14 amino acids. For the CDR3, the DNA is TGTGCCAGCAGATACGGGACAGGGGGAGATGGCTACACCTTC. Residues: CASRYGTGGDGYTF.